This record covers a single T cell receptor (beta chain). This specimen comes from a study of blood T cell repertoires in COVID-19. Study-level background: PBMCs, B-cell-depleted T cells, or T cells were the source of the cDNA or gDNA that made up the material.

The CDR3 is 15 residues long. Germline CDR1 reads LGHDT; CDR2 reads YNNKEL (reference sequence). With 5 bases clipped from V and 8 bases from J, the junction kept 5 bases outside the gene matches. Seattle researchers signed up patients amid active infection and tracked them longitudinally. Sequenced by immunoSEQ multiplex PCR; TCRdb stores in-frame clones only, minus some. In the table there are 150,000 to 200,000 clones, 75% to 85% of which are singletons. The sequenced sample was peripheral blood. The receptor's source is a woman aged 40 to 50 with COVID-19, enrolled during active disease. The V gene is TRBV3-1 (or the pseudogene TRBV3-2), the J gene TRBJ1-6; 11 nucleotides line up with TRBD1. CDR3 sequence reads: CASSSGQGDYSPLHF. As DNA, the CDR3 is TGTGCCAGCAGCTCGGGACAGGGGGACTATTCACCCCTCCACTTT.